A selection of T cell receptor beta chains follows, all from one sample in a study of cytomegalovirus exposure and HLA in healthy donors. The repertoire was sequenced with immunoSEQ multiplex PCR; TCRdb's copy has only in-frame clones and lacks some. Of 35,000 to 45,000 clones listed, 75% to 85% are singletons. The sample comprised PBMCs. The receptors come from a woman in her thirties or forties in good health and CMV-seronegative. Both conserved end residues are part of each CDR3. A D gene is named only where the DNA matches it firmly. The size entry is marked missing in some rows and otherwise reads once, few, many or a size class.

TRBJ1-2 TRBD1 - TRBV5-4 CASSLPSRDSKDF TGTGCCAGCAGCTTACCCTCCCGGGACAGCAAAGACTTC
TRBJ1-2 - few TRBV9 CASSVGAGANYGYTF TGTGCCAGCAGCGTAGGAGCAGGGGCTAACTATGGCTACACCTTC
TRBJ1-1 - - TRBV28 CASSLSGGDTEAFF TGTGCCAGCAGTTTATCCGGGGGGGACACTGAAGCTTTCTTT
TRBJ1-2 - - TRBV11-1 CASSLGPSYGYTF TGTGCCAGCTCCCTGGGCCCGAGCTATGGCTACACCTTC
TRBJ1-2 - - TRBV6-6 CASSYEGGFYGYTF TGTGCCAGCAGTTACGAAGGGGGTTTCTATGGCTACACCTTC
TRBJ1-1 - - TRBV6-5 CASSYGGMNTEAFF TGTGCCAGCAGTTATGGGGGCATGAACACTGAAGCTTTCTTT
TRBJ1-6 TRBD1 - TRBV6-1 CASSEGGQASPLHF TGTGCCAGCAGTGAAGGAGGACAGGCATCACCCCTCCACTTT
TRBJ2-5 TRBD1 - TRBV6-5 CASSYSDRGYQETQYF TGTGCCAGCAGTTACTCGGACAGGGGGTACCAGGAGACCCAGTACTTC
TRBJ1-1 TRBD1 - TRBV9 CASSGGGTENTEAFF TGTGCCAGCAGCGGAGGGGGGACAGAGAACACTGAAGCTTTCTTT
TRBJ2-1 - - TRBV2 CASSEEADEQFF TGTGCCAGCAGTGAGGAGGCGGATGAGCAGTTCTTC
TRBJ1-2 TRBD1 - TRBV6-5 CATTTGGLGDYGYTF TGTGCCACCACAACAGGGGGGCTAGGGGACTATGGCTACACCTTC
TRBJ2-5 TRBD2 - TRBV15 CATSREGGEGTQYF TGTGCCACCAGCAGAGAGGGGGGGGAAGGGACCCAGTACTTC
TRBJ1-1 - - TRBV5-1 CASSATGIQVTEAFF TGCGCCAGCAGCGCAACCGGGATTCAGGTCACTGAAGCTTTCTTT
TRBJ2-1 TRBD2 - TRBV28 CASSLSGGGGIEQFF TGTGCCAGCAGTTTATCGGGCGGGGGGGGTATTGAGCAGTTCTTC
TRBJ2-1 - - TRBV11-2 CASSLRGENSYNEQFF TGTGCCAGCAGCTTAAGGGGCGAGAATTCCTACAATGAGCAGTTCTTC
TRBJ2-7 TRBD2 - TRBV4-2 CASSQDSGGYEQYF TGTGCCAGCAGCCAAGATAGCGGGGGGTACGAGCAGTACTTC
TRBJ1-1 TRBD1 few TRBV25-1 CASRPTGTNTEAFF TGTGCCAGCAGGCCGACAGGGACGAACACTGAAGCTTTCTTT
TRBJ1-4 - - TRBV29-1 CSVAGDNEKLFF TGCAGCGTTGCCGGGGATAATGAAAAACTGTTTTTT
TRBJ2-6 - - TRBV19 CASRGRRTARLSGANVLTF TGTGCCAGTAGAGGAAGAAGGACAGCCCGTTTAAGTGGGGCCAACGTCCTGACTTTC
TRBJ2-7 - - TRBV7-9 CASSPDRYEQYF TGTGCCAGCAGCCCGGACAGATACGAGCAGTACTTC
TRBJ2-5 TRBD2 - TRBV2 CASKIQLALQETQYF TGTGCCAGCAAAATCCAACTAGCGCTTCAAGAGACCCAGTACTTC
TRBJ2-2 - - TRBV19 CATDSRGEGSNTGELFF TGTGCCACCGATAGCAGGGGTGAAGGGTCGAACACCGGGGAGCTGTTTTTT
TRBJ2-5 - few TRBV11-2 CASSLLLANQETQYF TGTGCCAGCAGCTTATTACTAGCCAACCAAGAGACCCAGTACTTC
TRBJ2-1 TRBD1 - TRBV6-5 CASRRTGGFEQFF TGTGCCAGCAGGAGGACAGGGGGTTTTGAGCAGTTCTTC
TRBJ2-7 - - TRBV4-1 CASSQDPGPSYEQYF TGCGCCAGCAGCCAAGATCCAGGGCCCTCCTACGAGCAGTACTTC
TRBJ2-3 TRBD2 - TRBV9 CASSGGGDTQYF TGTGCCAGCAGCGGGGGGGGAGATACGCAGTATTTT
TRBJ1-1 TRBD1 - TRBV4-1 CASSLVSGQKYTEAFF TGCGCCAGCAGCCTCGTATCGGGACAGAAGTACACTGAAGCTTTCTTT
TRBJ1-5 - few TRBV6-6 CASSYGGGVGQPQHF TGTGCCAGCAGTTACGGGGGAGGGGTGGGGCAGCCCCAGCATTTT
TRBJ1-2 - - TRBV5-6 CASSSRPGRGFYGYTF TGTGCCAGCAGCTCCCGCCCGGGTCGGGGGTTCTATGGCTACACCTTC
TRBJ1-4 TRBD1 - TRBV29-1 CSAEGAGEKLFF TGCAGCGCAGAGGGGGCGGGAGAAAAACTGTTTTTT
TRBJ2-3 TRBD2 - TRBV15 CATSRAGLAGTDTQYF TGTGCCACCAGCAGAGCGGGACTAGCGGGCACAGATACGCAGTATTTT
TRBJ1-2 - - TRBV7-9 CASSPLRTATYGYTF TGTGCCAGCAGCCCCCTGAGGACAGCTACCTATGGCTACACCTTC
TRBJ2-1 TRBD1 - TRBV27 CASSTTGPSYNEQFF TGTGCCAGCAGTACGACAGGGCCCTCCTACAATGAGCAGTTCTTC
TRBJ1-2 - - TRBV7-9 CASSPSPSYTF TGTGCCAGCAGCCCCAGTCCCAGCTACACCTTC
TRBJ2-1 - once TRBV28 CASSPLGITYYNEQFF TGTGCCAGCAGCCCTCTAGGTATCACATACTACAATGAGCAGTTCTTC
TRBJ2-1 TRBD2 - TRBV5-6 CASSPQISYGGAPNEQFF TGTGCCAGCAGCCCACAAATTTCATACGGGGGGGCCCCCAATGAGCAGTTCTTC
TRBJ1-1 TRBD1 - TRBV5-1 CASSTGTGALGTEAFF TGCGCCAGCAGCACCGGGACAGGGGCCTTGGGGACTGAAGCTTTCTTT
TRBJ2-5 TRBD2 once TRBV27 CASSRLAGQQETQYF TGTGCCAGCAGCCGACTAGCGGGGCAGCAAGAGACCCAGTACTTC
TRBJ1-1 TRBD1 - TRBV28 CASSSRGQGNAEAFF TGTGCCAGCAGTTCACGGGGACAGGGGAATGCTGAAGCTTTCTTT
TRBJ1-5 TRBD1 - TRBV6-5 CASNPGQNSNQPQHF TGTGCCAGCAACCCGGGACAGAATAGCAATCAGCCCCAGCATTTT
TRBJ1-1 TRBD1 - TRBV5-1 CASVLQPATGHTEAFF TGCGCCAGTGTACTCCAACCAGCGACAGGGCACACTGAAGCTTTCTTT
TRBJ1-1 - - TRBV20-1 CRGADNTEAFF TGCAGGGGGGCCGATAACACTGAAGCTTTCTTT
TRBJ1-3 TRBD1 - TRBV2 CASSSRDRGQNTIYF TGTGCCAGCAGCTCCCGGGACAGGGGGCAAAACACCATATATTTT
TRBJ2-5 - - TRBV6-1 CASSEAQGSQETQYF TGTGCCAGCAGTGAAGCGCAGGGTTCCCAAGAGACCCAGTACTTC
TRBJ1-1 - - TRBV28 CASSFSGTRAFF TGTGCCAGCAGTTTTTCCGGGACACGGGCTTTCTTT
TRBJ2-1 TRBD1 - TRBV19 CASSIARDRGYEQFF TGTGCCAGTAGTATAGCCCGGGACAGGGGTTATGAGCAGTTCTTC
TRBJ2-5 TRBD2 - TRBV7-8 CASSLKSGKETQYF TGTGCCAGCAGCTTAAAGAGCGGGAAAGAGACCCAGTACTTC
TRBJ1-3 - - TRBV28 CASSLVFSSGNTIYF TGTGCCAGCAGTTTAGTATTCTCCTCTGGAAACACCATATATTTT
TRBJ2-5 - - TRBV2 CASEGRQETQYF TGTGCCAGCGAGGGTCGCCAAGAGACCCAGTACTTC
TRBJ2-2 - - TRBV7-2 CASSPGGIGELFF TGTGCCAGCAGCCCAGGGGGGATCGGGGAGCTGTTTTTT
TRBJ2-1 TRBD2 few TRBV7-2 CASSLAVGGGDNEQFF TGTGCCAGCAGCTTAGCGGTGGGGGGGGGAGACAATGAGCAGTTCTTC
TRBJ1-6 TRBD1 few TRBV9 CASSGGQGTNSPLHF TGTGCCAGCAGCGGGGGACAGGGGACAAATTCACCCCTCCACTTT
TRBJ2-1 - - TRBV7-3 CASSPKGGEVEQFF TGTGCCAGCAGCCCAAAAGGGGGGGAGGTTGAGCAGTTCTTC
TRBJ1-6 - - TRBV6-6 CASTSRGGYNSPLHF TGTGCCAGCACCTCTCGGGGGGGCTATAATTCACCCCTCCACTTT
TRBJ2-7 TRBD1 - TRBV7-2 CASSAQGAEEQYF TGTGCCAGCAGCGCCCAGGGGGCTGAAGAGCAGTACTTC